This T cell receptor beta chain was captured in a study of blood T cell repertoires in COVID-19. About the research overall: The origin of the acute and convalescent COVID-19 samples was the United States, Italy and Spain.

This table comes from immunoSEQ multiplex PCR, and its TCRdb copy is limited to in-frame clones, with some not included. The table has roughly 290,000 clones, nearly 90% seen once. Adults between about 18 and 95 years of age took part from some 25 US areas. Participant-reported clinical history was the basis for cohort assignment. This TCR came from a woman between 18 and 29 years old with acute COVID-19. Sequencing input: PBMCs or T cells enriched from blood (not recorded which).

For the CDR3, the DNA is TGTGCCAGCAGCACTGATTACGAGCAGTACTTC. Encoded protein: CASSTDYEQYF. The V call is TRBV7-9, the J call TRBJ2-7; no clear D gene. Germline values: CDR1 SEHNR, CDR2 FQNEAQ (reference sequence). With 5 bases removed from V and 4 bases from J, the gap between germline ends came to 6 bases. The CDR3 sequence is 11 residues long.